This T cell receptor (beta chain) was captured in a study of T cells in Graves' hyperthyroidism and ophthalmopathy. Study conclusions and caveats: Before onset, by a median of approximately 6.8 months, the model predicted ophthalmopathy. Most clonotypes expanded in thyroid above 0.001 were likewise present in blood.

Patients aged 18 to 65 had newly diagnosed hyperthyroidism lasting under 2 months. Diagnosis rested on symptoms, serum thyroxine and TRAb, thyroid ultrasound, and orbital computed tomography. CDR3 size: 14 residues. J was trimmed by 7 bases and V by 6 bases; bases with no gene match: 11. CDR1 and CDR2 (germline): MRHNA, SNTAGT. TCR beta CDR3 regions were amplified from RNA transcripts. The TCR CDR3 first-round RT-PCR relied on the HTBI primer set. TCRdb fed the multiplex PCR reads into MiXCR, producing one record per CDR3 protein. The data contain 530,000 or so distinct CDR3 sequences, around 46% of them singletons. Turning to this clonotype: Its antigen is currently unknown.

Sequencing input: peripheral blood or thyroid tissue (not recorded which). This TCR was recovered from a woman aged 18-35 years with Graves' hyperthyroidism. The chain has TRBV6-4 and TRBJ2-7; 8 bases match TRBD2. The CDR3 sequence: CASSSGSDTGEQYF. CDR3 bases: TGTGCCAGCAGCAGCGGGAGTGACACCGGGGAGCAGTACTTC.